The rows below give T cell receptor beta chains drawn from one sample of a study of cytomegalovirus exposure and HLA in healthy donors. The data were produced by immunoSEQ multiplex PCR, yet TCRdb's version contains in-frame clones alone and is incomplete. Of 110,000 to 150,000 clones in the sample, 60% to 85% were seen once. Sample: PBMCs. These receptors were taken from a male donor in good health and CMV-seropositive. CDR3s include the opening cysteine and the closing phenylalanine or tryptophan. The D gene is left open where the match is weak. Some rows mark clone size as missing; the rest say once, few, many or name a class of expanded clone.

d_call j_call v_call clone_size cdr3_nt cdr3_aa
. TRBJ1-4 TRBV10-3 . TGTGCCATCAGTGAAGTTTGGGTCGGAGGGAGAAATGAAAAACTGTTTTTT CAISEVWVGGRNEKLFF
. TRBJ1-6 TRBV7-2 . TGTGCCAGCAGCAGCAGGGGCTCCTATAATTCACCCCTCCACTTT CASSSRGSYNSPLHF
TRBD1 TRBJ1-5 TRBV5-8 . TGTGCCAGCAGCTTCCCGGGACAGGGTTACCAGCCCCAGCATTTT CASSFPGQGYQPQHF
. TRBJ2-2 TRBV7-3 . TGTGCCAGCAGCTCACAGGGCACCGGGGAGCTGTTTTTT CASSSQGTGELFF
. TRBJ2-2 TRBV7-9 . TGTGCCAGCAGGGGCCAGTCGGCCGGGGAGCTGTTTTTT CASRGQSAGELFF
. TRBJ2-3 TRBV6-4 few TGTGCCAGCAGTGACTCAGACTCCCTGCACCAGTATTTT CASSDSDSLHQYF
TRBD2 TRBJ2-1 TRBV2 . TGTGCCAGCATTTTCACTAGCGGGGGATACTCCTACAATGAGCAGTTCTTC CASIFTSGGYSYNEQFF
. TRBJ2-7 TRBV27 . TGTGCCAGCAGGTTACAGGGTAGTTCCGAGCAGTACTTC CASRLQGSSEQYF
. TRBJ2-2 TRBV5-8 . TGTGCCAGCAGCCATGCCGGGACATACACCGGGGAGCTGTTTTTT CASSHAGTYTGELFF
. TRBJ2-5 TRBV11-1 . TGTGCCAGCAGCTTATTCCTGAGCGAGACCCAGTACTTC CASSLFLSETQYF
. TRBJ1-1 TRBV6-5 . TGTGCCAGCAGTTACCCCGGCGGCACTGAAGCTTTCTTT CASSYPGGTEAFF
. TRBJ2-7 TRBV12-5 few TGTGCTAGTACTACAGGACATTCTCCATCCTACGAGCAGTACTTC CASTTGHSPSYEQYF
TRBD2 TRBJ2-5 TRBV7-2 . TGTGCCAGCAGTTCAGGGACTAGCGGGATATTGGTGACCCAGTACTTC CASSSGTSGILVTQYF
. TRBJ2-7 TRBV5-6 once TGTGCCAGCAAGAGAGGAGTCTCCTACGAGCAGTACTTC CASKRGVSYEQYF
TRBD2 TRBJ2-3 TRBV27 . TGTGCCAGCAGCCGCGGGGGACTAGCGGGGGGCGCAGATACGCAGTATTTT CASSRGGLAGGADTQYF
. TRBJ2-7 TRBV5-4 . TGTGCCAGCAGCCCCACCGCGGACAGATCCTACGAGCAGTACTTC CASSPTADRSYEQYF
. TRBJ2-7 TRBV5-4 . TGTGCCAGCAGCCCGGACTTGGGTCTCTCCTACGAGCAGTACTTC CASSPDLGLSYEQYF
TRBD1 TRBJ2-6 TRBV29-1 . TGCAGCGTTGGACAGGGCCACTCTGGGGCCAACGTCCTGACTTTC CSVGQGHSGANVLTF